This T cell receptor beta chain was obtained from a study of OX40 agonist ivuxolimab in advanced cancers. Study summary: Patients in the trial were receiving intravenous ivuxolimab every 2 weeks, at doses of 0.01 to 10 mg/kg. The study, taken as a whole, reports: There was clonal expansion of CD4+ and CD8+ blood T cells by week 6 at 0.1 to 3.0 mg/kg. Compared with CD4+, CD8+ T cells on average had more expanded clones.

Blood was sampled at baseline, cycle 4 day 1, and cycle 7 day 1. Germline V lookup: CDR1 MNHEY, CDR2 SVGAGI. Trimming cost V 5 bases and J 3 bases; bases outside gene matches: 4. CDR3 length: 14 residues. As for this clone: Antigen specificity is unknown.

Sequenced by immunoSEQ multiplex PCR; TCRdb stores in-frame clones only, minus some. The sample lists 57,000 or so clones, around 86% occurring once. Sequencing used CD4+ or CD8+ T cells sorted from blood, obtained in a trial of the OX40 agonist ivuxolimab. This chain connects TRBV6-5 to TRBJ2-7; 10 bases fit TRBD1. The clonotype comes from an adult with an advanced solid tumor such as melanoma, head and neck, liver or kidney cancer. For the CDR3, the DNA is TGTGCCAGCAGTGCCGGGACAGGGGACTACGAGCAGTACTTC. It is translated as CASSAGTGDYEQYF.